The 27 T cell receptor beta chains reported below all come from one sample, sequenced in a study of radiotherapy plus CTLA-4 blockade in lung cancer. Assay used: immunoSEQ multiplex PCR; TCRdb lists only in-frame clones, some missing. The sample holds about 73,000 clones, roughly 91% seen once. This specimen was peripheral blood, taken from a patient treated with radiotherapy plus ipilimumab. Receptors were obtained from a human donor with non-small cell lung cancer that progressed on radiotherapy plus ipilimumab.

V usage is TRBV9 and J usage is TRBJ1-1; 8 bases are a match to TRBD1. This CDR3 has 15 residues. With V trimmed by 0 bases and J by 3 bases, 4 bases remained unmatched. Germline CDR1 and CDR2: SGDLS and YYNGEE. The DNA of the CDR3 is TGTGCCAGCAGCGTAGAACAGGGGGTGGACACTGAAGCTTTCTTT. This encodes CASSVEQGVDTEAFF.

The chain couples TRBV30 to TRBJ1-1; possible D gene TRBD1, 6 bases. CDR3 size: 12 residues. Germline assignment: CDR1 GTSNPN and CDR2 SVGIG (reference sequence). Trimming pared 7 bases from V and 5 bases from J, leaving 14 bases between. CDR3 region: CASIQGGTEAFF. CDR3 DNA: TGTGCCTCGATACAGGGAGGGACTGAAGCTTTCTTT.

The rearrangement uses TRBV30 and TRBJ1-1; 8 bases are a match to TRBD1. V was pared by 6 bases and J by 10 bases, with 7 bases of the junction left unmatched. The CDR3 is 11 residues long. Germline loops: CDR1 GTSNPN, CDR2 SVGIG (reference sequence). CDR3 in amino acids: CACLPDRVAFF. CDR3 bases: TGTGCCTGCCTCCCGGACAGGGTAGCTTTCTTT.

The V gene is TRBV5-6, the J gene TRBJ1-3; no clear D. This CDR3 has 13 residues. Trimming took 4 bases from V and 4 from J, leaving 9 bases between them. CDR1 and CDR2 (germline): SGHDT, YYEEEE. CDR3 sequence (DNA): TGTGCCAGCAGCCTGGGGTCCGGAAACACCATATATTTT. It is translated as CASSLGSGNTIYF.

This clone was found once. Here the CDR3 reads CASSSMGQGTGQPQHF. CDR3 nucleotides: TGTGCCAGCAGCTCAATGGGACAGGGGACGGGTCAGCCCCAGCATTTT. J is TRBJ1-5 and V is TRBV7-8; 10 bases line up with TRBD1. V was clipped by 4 bases and J by 6 bases; unmatched bases: 9. CDR1 SGHVS and CDR2 FQNEAQ come from the germline V gene. CDR3 size: 16 residues. Supplemented by reference TRBV7-8 and TRBJ1-5, the full variable domain reads GAGVSQSPRYKVAKRGQDVALRCDPISGHVSLFWYQQALGQGPEFLTYFQNEAQLDKSGLPSDRFFAERPEGSVSTLKIQRTQQEDSAVYLCASSSMGQGTGQPQHFGDGTRLSIL.

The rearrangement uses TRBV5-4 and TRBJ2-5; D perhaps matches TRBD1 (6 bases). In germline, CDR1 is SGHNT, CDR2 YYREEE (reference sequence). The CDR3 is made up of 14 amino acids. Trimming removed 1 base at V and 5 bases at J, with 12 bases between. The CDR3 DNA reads TGTGCCAGCAGCTTGCAGGGGATAGTGGAGACCCAGTACTTC. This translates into CASSLQGIVETQYF.

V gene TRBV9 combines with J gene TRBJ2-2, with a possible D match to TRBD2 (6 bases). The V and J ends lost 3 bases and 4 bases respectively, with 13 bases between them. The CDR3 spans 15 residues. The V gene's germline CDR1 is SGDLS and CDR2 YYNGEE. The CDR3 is CASSGGIAVTGELFF. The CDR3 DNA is TGTGCCAGCAGCGGGGGCATAGCGGTCACCGGGGAGCTGTTTTTT.

The CDR3 region is CASRNPSGGFSYEQYF. The DNA of the CDR3 is TGTGCCAGCAGGAACCCTAGCGGGGGCTTCTCCTACGAGCAGTACTTC. The chain is built from TRBV2 and TRBJ2-7; the match to TRBD2 covers 10 bases. The CDR3 runs 16 residues. Germline CDR1 reads SNHLY; CDR2 reads FYNNEI. With V trimmed by 6 bases and J by 0 bases, 8 bases remained unmatched.

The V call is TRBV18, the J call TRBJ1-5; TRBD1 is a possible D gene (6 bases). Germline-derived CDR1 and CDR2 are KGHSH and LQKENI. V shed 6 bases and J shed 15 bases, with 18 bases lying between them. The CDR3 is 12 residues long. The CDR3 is CASSTKGDKAHF. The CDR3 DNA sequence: TGTGCCAGCTCCACTAAGGGGGACAAAGCGCATTTT.

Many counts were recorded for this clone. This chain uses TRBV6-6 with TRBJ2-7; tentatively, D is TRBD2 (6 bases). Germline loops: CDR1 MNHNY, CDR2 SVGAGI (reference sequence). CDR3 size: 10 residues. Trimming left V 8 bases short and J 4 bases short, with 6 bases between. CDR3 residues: CASGGYEQYF. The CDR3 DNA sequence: TGTGCCAGCGGAGGGTACGAGCAGTACTTC.

In DNA, the CDR3 is TGTGCCAGCAGCTCGACTCGGGGGAGGGTTAATGAAAAACTGTTTTTT. The encoded protein is CASSSTRGRVNEKLFF. V is TRBV5-6 and J is TRBJ1-4; weak D call: TRBD1 (5 bases). CDR3 length equals 16 residues. Germline CDR1 is SGHDT and CDR2 is YYEEEE. V gave up 3 bases and J gave up 4 bases, with 16 bases separating them.

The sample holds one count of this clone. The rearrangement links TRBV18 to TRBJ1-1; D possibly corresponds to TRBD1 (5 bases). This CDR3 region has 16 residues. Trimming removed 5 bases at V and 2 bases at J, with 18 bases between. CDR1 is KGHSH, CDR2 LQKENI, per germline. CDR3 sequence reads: CASSTPGLRKNTEAFF. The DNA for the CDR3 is TGTGCCAGCTCAACCCCGGGACTTCGGAAAAACACTGAAGCTTTCTTT.

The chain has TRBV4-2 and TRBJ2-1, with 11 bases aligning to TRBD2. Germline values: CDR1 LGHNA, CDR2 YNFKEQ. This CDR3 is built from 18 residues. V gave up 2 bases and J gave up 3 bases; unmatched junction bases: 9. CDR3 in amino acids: CASSQPRFTSGSYNEQFF. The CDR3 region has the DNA TGTGCCAGCAGCCAACCACGCTTCACTAGCGGGAGCTACAATGAGCAGTTCTTC.

The CDR3 DNA reads as TGTGCCAGCAGTGGGACCTCGGATGAGCAGTTCTTC. Its protein is CASSGTSDEQFF. The V call is TRBV28, the J call TRBJ2-1, with D perhaps TRBD1 or TRBD2 (5 bases each). Germline V lookup: CDR1 MDHEN, CDR2 SYDVKM. This CDR3 has 12 amino acids. The V end was cut by 5 bases, the J end by 8 bases, with 10 bases between.

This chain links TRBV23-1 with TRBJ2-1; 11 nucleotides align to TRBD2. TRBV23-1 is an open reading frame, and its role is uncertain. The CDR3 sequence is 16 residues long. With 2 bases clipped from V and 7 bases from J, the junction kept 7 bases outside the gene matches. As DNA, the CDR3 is TGCGCCAGCAGTCAAGAAACTAGCGGGAGCGGGAATGAGCAGTTCTTC. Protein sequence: CASSQETSGSGNEQFF.

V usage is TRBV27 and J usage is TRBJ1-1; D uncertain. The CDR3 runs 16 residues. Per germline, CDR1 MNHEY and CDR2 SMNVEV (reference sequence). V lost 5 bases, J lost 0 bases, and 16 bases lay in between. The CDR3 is CASSHRTDFMNTEAFF. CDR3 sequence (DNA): TGTGCCAGCAGTCACCGGACCGATTTCATGAACACTGAAGCTTTCTTT.

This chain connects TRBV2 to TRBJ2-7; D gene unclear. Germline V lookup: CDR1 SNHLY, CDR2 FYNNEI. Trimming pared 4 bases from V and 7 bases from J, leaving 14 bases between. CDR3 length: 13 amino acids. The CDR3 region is CASSVLAGVEQYV. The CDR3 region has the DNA TGTGCCAGCAGTGTTCTTGCCGGAGTAGAGCAGTACGTC.

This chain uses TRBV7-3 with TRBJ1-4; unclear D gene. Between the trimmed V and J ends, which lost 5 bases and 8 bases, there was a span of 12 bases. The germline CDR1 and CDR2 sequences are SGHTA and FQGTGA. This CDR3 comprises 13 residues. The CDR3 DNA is TGTGCCAGCAGCCGAGAAGCGAGAGAAAAACTGTTTTTT. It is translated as CASSREAREKLFF.

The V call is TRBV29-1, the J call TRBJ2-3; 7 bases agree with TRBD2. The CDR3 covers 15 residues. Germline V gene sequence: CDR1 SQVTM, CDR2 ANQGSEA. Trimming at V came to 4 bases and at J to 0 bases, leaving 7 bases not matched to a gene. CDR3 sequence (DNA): TGCAGCGTTGGTCCCGTGGGAGGGAGCACAGATACGCAGTATTTT. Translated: CSVGPVGGSTDTQYF.

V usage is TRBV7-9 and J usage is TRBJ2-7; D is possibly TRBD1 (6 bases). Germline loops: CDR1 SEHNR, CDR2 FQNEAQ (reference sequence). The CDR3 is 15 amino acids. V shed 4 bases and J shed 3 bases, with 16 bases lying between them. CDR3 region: CASSSPGDNHYEQYF. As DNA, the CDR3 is TGTGCCAGCAGCTCCCCCGGGGACAACCACTACGAGCAGTACTTC. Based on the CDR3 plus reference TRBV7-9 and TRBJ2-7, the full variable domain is DTGVSQNPRHKITKRGQNVTFRCDPISEHNRLYWYRQTLGQGPEFLTYFQNEAQLEKSRLLSDRFSAERPKGSFSTLEIQRTEQGDSAMYLCASSSPGDNHYEQYFGPGTRLTVT.

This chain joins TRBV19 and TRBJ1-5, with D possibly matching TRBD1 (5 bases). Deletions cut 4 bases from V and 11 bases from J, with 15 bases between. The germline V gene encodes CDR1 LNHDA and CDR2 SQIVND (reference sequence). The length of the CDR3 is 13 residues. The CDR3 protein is CASSRQPGEAQHF. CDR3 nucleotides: TGTGCCAGTAGTAGACAGCCCGGGGAGGCCCAGCATTTT.

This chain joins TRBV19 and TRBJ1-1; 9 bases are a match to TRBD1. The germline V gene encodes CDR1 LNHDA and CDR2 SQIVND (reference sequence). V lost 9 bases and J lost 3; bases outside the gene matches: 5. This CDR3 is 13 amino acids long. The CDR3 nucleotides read TGTGCCAGCAGGAGACAGGGGGACACTGAAGCTTTCTTT. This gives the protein CASRRQGDTEAFF.

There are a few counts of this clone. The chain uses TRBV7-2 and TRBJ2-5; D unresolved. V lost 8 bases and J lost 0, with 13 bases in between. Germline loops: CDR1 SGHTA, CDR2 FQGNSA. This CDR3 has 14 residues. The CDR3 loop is CASPPPGDQETQYF. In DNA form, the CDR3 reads TGTGCCAGCCCCCCGCCTGGGGACCAAGAGACCCAGTACTTC.

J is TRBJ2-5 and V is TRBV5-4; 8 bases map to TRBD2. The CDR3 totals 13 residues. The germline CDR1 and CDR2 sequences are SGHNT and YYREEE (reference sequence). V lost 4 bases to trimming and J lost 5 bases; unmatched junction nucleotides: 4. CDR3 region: CASSRAGVETQYF. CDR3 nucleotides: TGTGCCAGCAGCCGAGCGGGAGTGGAGACCCAGTACTTC.

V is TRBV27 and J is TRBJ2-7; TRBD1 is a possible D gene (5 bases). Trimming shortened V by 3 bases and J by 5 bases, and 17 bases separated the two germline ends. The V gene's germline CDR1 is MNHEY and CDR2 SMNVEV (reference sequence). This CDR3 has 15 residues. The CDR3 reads CASSFPRQGYDEQYF. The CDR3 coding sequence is TGTGCCAGCAGTTTTCCTCGGCAGGGATACGACGAGCAGTACTTC.

The CDR3 sequence is CASRGSSGRITGELFF. The DNA for the CDR3 is TGTGCCAGCAGAGGGTCTAGCGGGAGGATCACCGGGGAGCTGTTTTTT. V and J are TRBV25-1 and TRBJ2-2; 11 nucleotides match TRBD2. Trimming cost V 6 bases and J 4 bases; bases outside gene matches: 7. The CDR3 extends over 16 amino acids. Germline V gene data show CDR1 as MGHDK and CDR2 as SYGVNS.

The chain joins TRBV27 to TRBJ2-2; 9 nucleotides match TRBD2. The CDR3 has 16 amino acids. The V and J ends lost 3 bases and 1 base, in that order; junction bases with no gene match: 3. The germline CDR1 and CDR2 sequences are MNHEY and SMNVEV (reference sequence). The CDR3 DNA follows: TGTGCCAGCAGTTTTAGACTAGCGGTGAACACCGGGGAGCTGTTTTTT. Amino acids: CASSFRLAVNTGELFF.